This T cell receptor beta chain was obtained from a study of T-cell reconstitution after alpha-beta-depleted transplantation in children (TCRdb year 2016). About the study as a whole: The study quantitatively tracked T-cell immune reconstitution after TCRalphabeta/CD19-depleted allogeneic hematopoietic cell transplantation in children using TCR repertoire profiling.

The meaning of the sample's treatment or condition label: allogeneic hematopoietic cell transplantation with graft depleted of TCRalphabeta T cells and CD19 B cells. TCRalphabeta/CD19-depleted allogeneic hematopoietic cell grafts were given to the transplant recipients, all of whom were children. The library was produced with PCR. Sequencer: Illumina HiSeq 2500. To normalize quantification of the TCRbeta repertoire, the TCR libraries were built with molecular barcoding that relied on unique molecular identifiers. TCRdb reworked the public reads: Q25 trimming with fastp, MiXCR clone assembly, productive beta chains retained. Duplicate CDR3 protein sequences are folded into a single record with the most common DNA and genes. This sample holds about 830,000 distinct CDR3 sequences; roughly 15% were observed only once. The top ten constitute just under 5% of the sample. The CDR3, from cysteine to phenylalanine, totals 13 residues. Only the CDR3 region is kept as DNA, spanning 39 bases read in frame from base 1. Via the germline V gene (reference sequence), CDR1 is MNHEY and CDR2 SMNVEV.

The paper as a whole reports these results and caveats: Over the following months the frequencies of hyperexpanded clones went down, and after one year T-cell counts and TCRbeta diversity were mostly credited to newly produced T cells. In some patients, the high TCRbeta diversity seen at day 60 was put down to recipient T cells and intrathymic progenitors that had survived conditioning. The apparently early recovery of alphabetaT-cell counts about two months after transplant reportedly depended on only several hundred rapidly expanded clones that came from non-depleted graft cells.

Remarks on this clonotype: Its antigen remains unidentified. One end of the junction does not line up with germline, which may come from a read error.

The TCR comes from a male patient aged 10-17 years who had a stem cell transplant for acute lymphoblastic leukemia, so the T cells may come from the graft donor. Sample: PBMCs, mostly from graft donor cells, taken 360 days after TCRalphabeta/CD19-depleted stem cell transplant. The rearranged chain carries TRBV27 and TRBJ2-7; 8 nucleotides in the junction match TRBD1. CDR3 loop: CASSRDRSYDQYF. Read as DNA, the sequence is TGTGCCAGCAGTAGGGACAGGTCCTACGACCAGTACTTC.